This record covers a single T cell receptor (beta chain). These data come from a study of blood T cell repertoires in COVID-19. For the study at large: The samples span acute and convalescent COVID-19 from the United States, Italy and Spain. In each case, the material was cDNA or gDNA derived from T cells, B-cell-depleted T cells, or PBMCs.

This table comes from immunoSEQ multiplex PCR, and its TCRdb copy is limited to in-frame clones, with some not included. Seen here are roughly 87,000 clones, approximately 82% observed once, and the top ten hold 2% to 2.5%. V lost 7 bases and J lost 2, with 15 bases in between. This CDR3 is built from 15 residues. Germline V lookup: CDR1 SEHNR, CDR2 FQNEAQ (reference sequence). The sequence derives from a woman in her 70s with acute or convalescent COVID-19. The chain carries TRBV7-9 and TRBJ1-3; possible D gene TRBD1, 5 bases. The specimen sequenced was peripheral blood. The CDR3 bases are TGTGCCAGCACTAAGGAGGGGTCTGCTGGAAACACCATATATTTT. As protein: CASTKEGSAGNTIYF.